The subject of this entry is one TCR beta chain. Its antigen remains unidentified. These data come from a study of T cell repertoires in cytomegalovirus infection. TCRdb passed the reads through MiXCR, listing each CDR3 protein once. This table holds some 940,000 distinct CDR3 sequences, around 31% found once. The CDR3 covers 11 residues. Looked up from germline, CDR1 is PRHDT and CDR2 is FYEKMQ (reference sequence). J gave up 10 bases and V 11 bases, and 8 bases lay outside the gene matches. The clonotype comes from a human donor in good health (CMV status not recorded). Some clones in this sample may be carry-over from other donors' samples. Sequencing used cultured CD8+ T cells from PBMCs, obtained from culture after CMV antigen stimulation. The rearrangement uses TRBV13 and TRBJ1-1; the match to TRBD1 covers 9 bases. Here the CDR3 reads CASGDRAGAFF. Here the CDR3 DNA reads TGTGCCTCTGGGGACAGGGCGGGAGCTTTCTTT.